This TCR beta chain was recovered during a study of cytomegalovirus exposure and HLA in healthy donors. Study as a whole: Among about 400 genotyped donors, about 80% fell in the Caucasian-associated ancestry cluster.

60 Vbeta and 13 Jbeta primers were used in PCR. As handled by the study authors: It was a later analysis that counted tens of millions of unique TCR beta chains, of which some 10 million were shared. Libraries were prepared by immunoSEQ multiplex PCR; TCRdb keeps only in-frame clonotypes and omits some of them. D and trimming come from the DNA, and the V and J calls and clone size come from that table. Of around 120,000 clones in the sample, 80% were seen once. Note on this clone: Its antigen is undetermined.

General study points: A previous analysis found most TCR beta V segments productive roughly 87% or roughly 30% of the time.

CDR3 length: 15 residues. Trimming stripped 0 bases from V and 0 bases from J, with 9 bases between. Germline lookup yields CDR1 SGHDT and CDR2 YYEEEE. The source is a woman between 40 and 55 years old in good health and CMV-seronegative. J is TRBJ1-2 and V is TRBV5-6; D is unclear. Sequencing used PBMCs. The CDR3 bases are TGTGCCAGCAGCTTGGATCGGGTAGCTAACTATGGCTACACCTTC. This codes for CASSLDRVANYGYTF.